These 17 T cell receptor beta chains were sequenced from one sample in a study of identical twins (dated by TCRdb to 2016 to 2018). Library method: 5' RACE. Sequenced on an Illumina HiSeq 2000. TCRdb trimmed the raw reads at Q25, called clones with MiXCR and kept productive beta chains. Rows matching on CDR3 protein sequence are summarized as one entry with the most common DNA and genes. This sample holds under 500,000 distinct CDR3 sequences; more than 13% were observed only once. The top ten constitute about 0.97% of the sample. This sample was also put to use in a study of yellow fever vaccine responses in identical twins.

The sequencing input was CD4+ T cells sorted from blood. These receptors originate from a woman aged 18-35 years in good health.

The V and J genes are TRBV7-3 and TRBJ2-1; D remains ambiguous. There are 16 residues in the CDR3. Germline V CDR1 and CDR2: SGHTA, FQGTGA. Trimming cost V 2 bases and J 6 bases, with 17 bases left between them. The CDR3 sequence: CASSLLLPTRRNEQFF. CDR3 nucleotides: TGTGCCAGCAGCTTATTGCTCCCGACCAGACGCAATGAGCAGTTCTTC.

This clonotype was recorded a few times. The genes are TRBV29-1 and TRBJ2-5; unclear D gene. V was pared by 3 bases and J by 5 bases, with 10 bases between. Germline V gene lookup returns CDR1 SQVTM and CDR2 ANQGSEA. The CDR3 covers 12 residues. CDR3 amino acids: CSVESPRETQYF. The CDR3 DNA reads as TGCAGCGTTGAGTCGCCTCGGGAGACCCAGTACTTC.

The chain is built from TRBV5-1 and TRBJ1-1, with D uncertain. Between the trimmed V and J ends, which lost 4 bases and 1 base, there was a span of 14 bases. The CDR3 sequence is 15 residues long. Germline V gene lookup returns CDR1 SGHRS and CDR2 YFSETQ. The CDR3 coding sequence is TGCGCCAGCAGCCCTAATCGCGCGGGGAACACTGAAGCTTTCTTT. This encodes CASSPNRAGNTEAFF.

This clonotype was found a few times. V usage is TRBV5-1 and J usage is TRBJ2-5; D perhaps matches TRBD1 (6 bases). From germline, CDR1 is SGHRS and CDR2 YFSETQ. V was shortened by 4 bases and J by 3 bases, with 10 bases between the two germline ends. The CDR3 loop spans 13 amino acids. CDR3 nucleotide sequence: TGCGCCAGCAGCAGGACAGCAGAAGAGACCCAGTACTTC. It codes for CASSRTAEETQYF. The whole variable domain, filled in from reference TRBV5-1 and TRBJ2-5, reads KAGVTQTPRYLIKTRGQQVTLSCSPISGHRSVSWYQQTPGQGLQFLFEYFSETQRNKGNFPGRFSGRQFSNSRSEMNVSTLELGDSALYLCASSRTAEETQYFGPGTRLLVL.

This clonotype was recorded many times. The V and J genes are TRBV12-3 or TRBV12-4 and TRBJ1-1; D not certain. The V gene lost 8 bases and the J gene lost 1 base, with 8 bases spanning the gap. This CDR3 comprises 12 residues. The CDR3 loop is CASRRSNTEAFF. The CDR3 DNA sequence: TGTGCCAGCCGAAGATCGAACACTGAAGCTTTCTTT.

This clonotype has only a few counts. This rearrangement joins TRBV7-2 to TRBJ2-1; D is perhaps TRBD1 (5 bases). Per the germline V gene, CDR1 is SGHTA and CDR2 is FQGNSA. CDR3 length equals 15 residues. V lost 1 base and J lost 6, with 13 bases in between. The DNA for the CDR3 is TGTGCCAGCAGCTTAGAAGGGGTCTCTTTCAATGAGCAGTTCTTC. Translating it yields CASSLEGVSFNEQFF.

This clonotype has only a few counts. The gene calls are TRBV28 and TRBJ2-3; weak D call: TRBD1 (6 bases). The CDR3 covers 14 residues. Germline CDR1 reads MDHEN; CDR2 reads SYDVKM. Deletions cut 2 bases from V and 5 bases from J, with 11 bases between. CDR3 sequence (DNA): TGTGCCAGCAGTTTAACAGGGACACAAGATACGCAGTATTTT. The encoded protein is CASSLTGTQDTQYF.

This clonotype was seen only a few times. This rearrangement joins TRBV12-3 or TRBV12-4 to TRBJ2-4; no firm D call. CDR3 length: 15 residues. V was trimmed by 2 bases and J by 0 bases, leaving 8 bases between them. For the CDR3, the DNA is TGTGCCAGCAGTTTAAGTCGGGTAGCCAAAAACATTCAGTACTTC. Translating it yields CASSLSRVAKNIQYF.

V is TRBV5-5 and J is TRBJ2-7, with D perhaps TRBD1 (5 bases). V dropped 4 bases and J dropped 5 bases, with 13 bases sitting between them. This CDR3 is built from 13 residues. Germline V gives CDR1 SGHKS, CDR2 YYEKEE (reference sequence). The CDR3 is CASSPPRRDEQYF. Written as DNA, the CDR3 is TGTGCCAGCAGCCCCCCCCGCAGGGACGAGCAGTACTTC.

This clonotype appeared a single time. V gene TRBV29-1 combines with J gene TRBJ2-7, with 8 bases aligning to TRBD2. V lost 8 bases and J lost 0; bases outside the gene matches: 6. The CDR3 has 13 residues. From germline, CDR1 is SQVTM and CDR2 ANQGSEA. The CDR3 region has the DNA TGCAGCATACTAGCGGAGAGCTCCTACGAGCAGTACTTC. Translation: CSILAESSYEQYF.

In this sample, this clonotype turned up a few times. The genes are TRBV7-2 and TRBJ2-7, with a weak D call TRBD2 (6 bases). The length of the CDR3 is 15 residues. The V gene's germline CDR1 is SGHTA and CDR2 FQGNSA. Trimming stripped 1 base from V and 4 bases from J, with 14 bases between. CDR3 DNA sequence: TGTGCCAGCAGCTTAGACCCGGTAGGGAGGTACGAGCAGTACTTC. This gives the protein CASSLDPVGRYEQYF. Using reference TRBV7-2 and TRBJ2-7 for the parts outside the CDR3, the full variable domain is GAGVSQSPSNKVTEKGKDVELRCDPISGHTALYWYRQSLGQGLEFLIYFQGNSAPDKSGLPSDRFSAERTGGSVSTLTIQRTQQEDSAVYLCASSLDPVGRYEQYFGPGTRLTVT.

This clonotype was found a few times. The V and J genes are TRBV28 and TRBJ2-3, with a weak D call TRBD2 (6 bases). Trimming stripped 3 bases from V and 12 bases from J, with 16 bases between. Germline CDR1 and CDR2: MDHEN and SYDVKM. The CDR3 spans 13 residues. The CDR3 is CASSFSVGLTQYF. The CDR3, as DNA: TGTGCCAGCAGTTTCTCCGTAGGACTAACACAGTATTTT.

This clonotype showed up just a few times. This rearrangement joins TRBV4-1 to TRBJ2-2, with D tentatively TRBD1 (6 bases). The germline V gene encodes CDR1 MGHRA and CDR2 YSYEKL. The V gene lost 0 bases and the J gene lost 6 bases, with 17 bases spanning the gap. The CDR3 is 17 residues long. For the CDR3, the DNA is TGCGCCAGCAGCCAAGATTGGCGGACAGCCTGGCCCGGGGAGCTGTTTTTT. Protein: CASSQDWRTAWPGELFF.

About this clonotype itself: A much larger clone differs from this one at a single base, so this may be a read error. The chain carries TRBV3-1 and TRBJ2-7; weak D call: TRBD1 (6 bases). CDR3 size: 14 residues. The germline V gene has CDR1 LGHDT and CDR2 YNNKEL (reference sequence). The V end was cut by 0 bases, the J end by 10 bases, with 16 bases between. The CDR3 DNA is TGTGCCAGCAGCCAAGATCTGTGGGACATGAGACAGTACTTC. Amino acids: CASSQDLWDMRQYF.

V usage is TRBV5-1 and J usage is TRBJ2-7; 8 nucleotides align to TRBD2. Trimming cost V 0 bases and J 2 bases; bases outside gene matches: 13. Germline CDR1 SGHRS, CDR2 YFSETQ. This CDR3 spans 18 amino acids. CDR3 in amino acids: CASSLEGRSGSRPYEQYF. In DNA, the CDR3 is TGCGCCAGCAGCTTGGAGGGCAGAAGCGGGAGTAGGCCCTACGAGCAGTACTTC.

The V gene is TRBV6-5, the J gene TRBJ2-2; perhaps TRBD1 as D (5 bases). V was clipped by 4 bases and J by 6 bases, with 18 bases between them. CDR1 and CDR2 from the germline V gene are MNHEY and SVGAGI. The CDR3 spans 16 residues. CDR3 region: CASSSGNFGAAGELFF. The CDR3 coding sequence is TGTGCCAGCAGTTCGGGTAACTTTGGGGCAGCCGGGGAGCTGTTTTTT.

This clonotype appeared many times. The rearrangement uses TRBV12-3 or TRBV12-4 and TRBJ1-1; D unresolved. This CDR3 spans 13 amino acids. The V end lost 6 bases, the J end lost 1 base, and 9 bases lay between the germline ends. This CDR3 reads CASSLRSNTEAFF. The CDR3 nucleotides read TGTGCCAGCAGCCTGAGATCGAACACTGAAGCTTTCTTT.